The 7 T cell receptor beta chains below all came from one sample that was sequenced in a study of T cells expressing NK-cell markers. TCRdb derives one entry per CDR3 protein from the 5' RACE reads, leaving out DNA. The listing contains about 550,000 distinct CDR3 sequences. The sample consisted of blood T cells: a sorted CD56 or NKG2C T cell subset, CD4+ or CD8+ T cells, or bulk PBMC T cells (not recorded which). Every receptor here comes from a man between 18 and 29 years old in good health.

The V gene is TRBV9, the J gene TRBJ2-4; TCRdb returns TRBD1, unconfirmable since there is no DNA. This CDR3 has 14 amino acids. Germline V gene sequence: CDR1 SGDLS, CDR2 YYNGEE. This CDR3 is CASSTGGAKNIQYF.

The chain joins TRBV2 to TRBJ1-1; TCRdb proposes TRBD1, but this gene call is untestable without DNA. CDR1 is SNHLY, CDR2 FYNNEI, per germline. This CDR3 region has 13 residues. The CDR3 region is CATRTVIALEAFF. Based on the CDR3 plus reference TRBV2 and TRBJ1-1, the full variable domain is EPEVTQTPSHQVTQMGQEVILRCVPISNHLYFYWYRQILGQKVEFLVSFYNNEISEKSEIFDDQFSVERPDGSNFTLKIRSTKLEDSAMYFCATRTVIALEAFFGQGTRLTVV.

V and J are TRBV5-5 and TRBJ2-1; the D gene TCRdb calls, TRBD1, cannot be checked with no DNA. The CDR3 loop spans 16 amino acids. The V gene's germline CDR1 is SGHKS and CDR2 YYEKEE (reference sequence). CDR3 sequence: CASSLYGRTGYNEQFF.

The gene calls are TRBV20-1 and TRBJ2-1; TCRdb's D call, TRBD2, is unchecked because there is no DNA. The CDR3 extends over 17 amino acids. Germline CDR1 DFQATT, CDR2 SNEGSKA (reference sequence). The CDR3 is CSARDWLAPNVNNEQFF.

This sequence joins TRBV20-1 and TRBJ2-7. Germline V gene sequence: CDR1 DFQATT, CDR2 SNEGSKA (reference sequence). The length of the CDR3 is 13 residues. This chain's CDR3 is CSASGGNSHEQYF.

This CDR3 is CASSLTGLAKNIQYF. The rearrangement uses TRBV7-3 and TRBJ2-4. Germline CDR1 reads SGHTA; CDR2 reads FQGTGA. CDR3 size: 15 residues.

The rearrangement uses TRBV14 and TRBJ2-1. Germline values: CDR1 SGHDN, CDR2 FVKESK. This CDR3 contains 15 residues. The CDR3 here is CASSQMTDYYNEQFF.